This TCR beta chain derives from a study of radiation and T cells in renal cell carcinoma. The method was immunoSEQ multiplex PCR; TCRdb's version includes in-frame clones alone and lacks a portion of them. The sample has 100,000 to 150,000 clones; more than 70% are singletons. Time point: blood 2 weeks post-SBRT. Treatment in this sample: 15 Gy SBRT to primary tumor, nephrectomy 4 weeks later. This clone is a singleton in its sample. The receptor comes from a woman aged 65 to 85 with renal cell carcinoma. This sample comprised blood, obtained from a patient whose treatment included radiotherapy and nephrectomy.

The CDR3 region is CAWSHAGSYNSPLHF. The CDR3 nucleotides read TGTGCCTGGAGTCACGCGGGATCCTATAATTCACCCCTCCACTTT. The chain has TRBV30 and TRBJ1-6; unclear D gene. The V and J ends lost 2 bases and 1 base respectively, with 9 bases between them. This CDR3 comprises 15 residues. Germline-derived CDR1 and CDR2 are GTSNPN and SVGIG (reference sequence).